One and the same sample provided the 4 T cell receptor beta chains below, sequenced in a study of blood T cells in healthy people across ages. For the second PCR, which ran for 7 to 11 cycles, a sample-barcoded 5' primer and a J-beta primer mix were used. TCRdb called the 5' RACE reads again in MiXCR, with one record for every CDR3 protein. Here the sample spans over 1,200,000 distinct CDR3 sequences, approximately 59% being singletons. Sequencing was performed on blood. The origin of the receptors is a man between 18 and 35 years old in good health.

The CDR3 loop reads CASSLSGTGLPASYEQYF. CDR3 nucleotides: TGTGCCAGCAGCCTTTCGGGGACAGGACTCCCCGCTTCCTACGAGCAGTACTTC. The V call is TRBV5-5, the J call TRBJ2-7; 8 nucleotides match TRBD1. This CDR3 contains 18 residues. Germline V gene data show CDR1 as SGHKS and CDR2 as YYEKEE (reference sequence). V was clipped by 4 bases and J by 1 base; unmatched bases: 16.

The CDR3 sequence: CASSPSNSYEQYF. DNA for the CDR3: TGCGCCAGCAGCCCTTCGAACTCCTACGAGCAGTACTTC. The V gene is TRBV4-1, the J gene TRBJ2-7, with unresolved D. CDR3 length: 13 residues. Per germline, CDR1 MGHRA and CDR2 YSYEKL. V dropped 4 bases and J dropped 0 bases, with 7 bases sitting between them.

As for this clonotype: This is likely a read error, given that the CDR3 carries no conserved phenylalanine or tryptophan at its end. The chain combines TRBV12-3 or TRBV12-4 with TRBJ2-5; the D gene is possibly TRBD2 (6 bases). The CDR3 has 12 amino acids. Trimming cost V 5 bases and J 4 bases, with 8 bases left between them. For the CDR3, the DNA is TGTGCCAGCAGTCCGGGGGTAGAGACCCAGTACTAC. It is translated as CASSPGVETQYY.

This clonotype was counted a single time. V and J are TRBV5-1 and TRBJ2-1, with 7 nucleotides matching TRBD2. The trim removed 4 bases at V and 13 bases at J, leaving 8 bases unmatched. This CDR3 spans 12 amino acids. CDR1 and CDR2 from the germline V gene are SGHRS and YFSETQ. The DNA of the CDR3 is TGCGCCAGCAGCGGGGGGGTAGGAGAACAGTTCTTC. This translates into CASSGGVGEQFF.